Each of the 31 T cell receptor beta chains below was sequenced from the same sample in a study of T-cell memory formation after mild COVID-19. A single record per CDR3 protein comes from TCRdb applying MiXCR to the 5' RACE reads. The sample carries fewer than 350,000 distinct CDR3 sequences, about 15% recorded once. The sequenced material came from PBMCs or a T cell subset sorted from them (not recorded which). These receptors all come from a man between 18 and 29 years old who had mild COVID-19 (a few samples of this study predate the infection). Cell type and time point are not known.

This chain connects TRBV20-1 to TRBJ2-6, with D unresolved. The CDR3 is made up of 14 amino acids. Trimming removed 0 bases at V and 5 bases at J, with 8 bases between. The germline V gene encodes CDR1 DFQATT and CDR2 SNEGSKA (reference sequence). For the CDR3, the DNA is TGCAGTGCTAGAGATCCCCGATGGGCCAACGTCCTGACTTTC. Amino acid sequence: CSARDPRWANVLTF.

This chain connects TRBV5-1 to TRBJ2-2; 7 nucleotides align to TRBD1. The V and J ends lost 3 bases and 1 base, in that order; junction bases with no gene match: 3. Germline V gene data show CDR1 as SGHRS and CDR2 as YFSETQ. This CDR3 comprises 15 residues. CDR3 sequence reads: CASSYRGQNTGELFF. Written as DNA, the CDR3 is TGCGCCAGCAGCTACAGGGGCCAGAACACCGGGGAGCTGTTTTTT.

This sequence joins TRBV5-1 and TRBJ1-1; no definite D call. V lost 4 bases to trimming and J lost 1 base, with 14 bases between them. There are 15 residues in the CDR3. From germline, CDR1 is SGHRS and CDR2 YFSETQ. The CDR3 nucleotides are TGCGCCAGCAGCCCATGGTTCCCGAGGAACACTGAAGCTTTCTTT. This translates into CASSPWFPRNTEAFF. The whole variable domain, filled in from reference TRBV5-1 and TRBJ1-1, reads KAGVTQTPRYLIKTRGQQVTLSCSPISGHRSVSWYQQTPGQGLQFLFEYFSETQRNKGNFPGRFSGRQFSNSRSEMNVSTLELGDSALYLCASSPWFPRNTEAFFGQGTRLTVV.

This clonotype was counted ten times or more. This chain joins TRBV11-2 and TRBJ2-2; the match to TRBD2 covers 7 bases. Germline CDR1 and CDR2: SGHAT and FQNNGV. V lost 5 bases and J lost 4; bases outside the gene matches: 10. The CDR3 spans 16 residues. The CDR3 DNA reads as TGTGCCAGCAGCCCCGTGGGGGGAGGGATCACCGGGGAGCTGTTTTTT. Residues: CASSPVGGGITGELFF.

This chain uses TRBV14 with TRBJ2-1; 11 bases align to TRBD1. The ends lost 4 bases at V and 5 bases at J; junction bases unmatched: 4. The CDR3 is 15 residues long. CDR1 and CDR2 (germline): SGHDN, FVKESK. CDR3 amino acids: CASSRWTGGHNEQFF. The CDR3 region has the DNA TGTGCCAGCAGCCGTTGGACAGGGGGCCACAATGAGCAGTTCTTC.

The chain carries TRBV7-2 and TRBJ2-1; D not certain. V was cut by 5 bases and J by 9 bases, with 8 bases left in between. Germline CDR1 SGHTA, CDR2 FQGNSA. The CDR3 covers 11 residues. The chain's CDR3 is CASSQLGEQFF. CDR3 coding DNA: TGTGCCAGCAGCCAACTTGGTGAGCAGTTCTTC.

The rearrangement joins TRBV7-2 to TRBJ2-5; D perhaps matches TRBD2 (7 bases). Germline CDR1 and CDR2: SGHTA and FQGNSA. The CDR3 is made up of 19 amino acids. The V and J ends lost 2 bases and 4 bases respectively, with 26 bases between them. This CDR3 reads CASSLRLVLSGGAGETQYF. CDR3 DNA sequence: TGTGCCAGCAGCTTACGGCTAGTCTTGAGTGGGGGGGCCGGAGAGACCCAGTACTTC.

This clonotype has at least ten counts. V usage is TRBV5-1 and J usage is TRBJ1-1; TRBD1 might be the D (5 bases). V dropped 6 bases and J dropped 0 bases, with 12 bases sitting between them. The germline V gene has CDR1 SGHRS and CDR2 YFSETQ. This CDR3 comprises 14 residues. CDR3 amino acids: CASIRDLLNTEAFF. The DNA of the CDR3 is TGCGCCAGCATCCGGGACCTACTGAACACTGAAGCTTTCTTT.

This clonotype was recorded many times. The chain joins TRBV7-2 to TRBJ2-3; unclear D gene. The CDR3 extends over 15 amino acids. V lost 5 bases to trimming and J lost 9 bases, with 21 bases between them. The V gene's germline CDR1 is SGHTA and CDR2 FQGNSA. CDR3: CASSRPGQLHRTQYF. As DNA, the CDR3 is TGTGCCAGCAGCCGACCCGGGCAGCTCCATCGGACGCAGTATTTT.

The genes are TRBV5-1 and TRBJ1-4; 7 bases are shared with TRBD1. J gave up 0 bases and V 3 bases, and 5 bases lay outside the gene matches. CDR3 length equals 16 residues. CDR1 and CDR2 (germline): SGHRS, YFSETQ. The DNA of the CDR3 is TGCGCCAGCAGCTGGAAGGGGGCCTCAACTAATGAAAAACTGTTTTTT. Its protein product is CASSWKGASTNEKLFF.

The chain uses TRBV29-1 and TRBJ1-2; 7 nucleotides match TRBD1. This CDR3 has 15 amino acids. The germline CDR1 and CDR2 sequences are SQVTM and ANQGSEA. The trim removed 4 bases at V and 3 bases at J, leaving 11 bases unmatched. CDR3 in amino acids: CSVGGPGTDHYGYTF. Written as DNA, the CDR3 is TGCAGCGTTGGGGGGCCCGGGACAGACCACTATGGCTACACCTTC.

The chain uses TRBV20-1 and TRBJ2-1; maybe TRBD1 (6 bases). This CDR3 has 17 residues. The V end lost 5 bases, the J end lost 3 bases, and 23 bases lay between the germline ends. Germline loops: CDR1 DFQATT, CDR2 SNEGSKA (reference sequence). The CDR3 sequence is CSAAWGRVWASYNEQFF. In DNA form, the CDR3 reads TGCAGTGCTGCATGGGGGCGAGTTTGGGCAAGCTACAATGAGCAGTTCTTC.

This clonotype was recorded at least ten times. The chain combines TRBV7-3 with TRBJ2-2; no reliable D call. The germline CDR1 and CDR2 sequences are SGHTA and FQGTGA. CDR3 length: 13 residues. V was pared by 0 bases and J by 7 bases, with 6 bases between. The CDR3 reads CASSLTQNGELFF. CDR3 DNA sequence: TGTGCCAGCAGCTTAACGCAAAACGGGGAGCTGTTTTTT.

Ten or more counts support this clonotype. The chain uses TRBV25-1 and TRBJ2-5; no definite D call. V shed 0 bases and J shed 2 bases, with 7 bases lying between them. The CDR3 covers 14 residues. The V gene's germline CDR1 is MGHDK and CDR2 SYGVNS. CDR3 bases: TGTGCCAGCAGTGAATATTCCAGTCAAGAGACCCAGTACTTC. Protein product: CASSEYSSQETQYF.

The chain links TRBV11-2 to TRBJ1-3, with 8 positions matching TRBD1. V lost 5 bases, J lost 2 bases, and 8 bases stayed unmatched. Germline-derived CDR1 and CDR2 are SGHAT and FQNNGV. The length of the CDR3 is 16 residues. CDR3 protein: CASSTPRGRTGNTIYF. In DNA, the CDR3 is TGTGCCAGCAGCACCCCCAGGGGGCGAACTGGAAACACCATATATTTT.

A few counts support this clonotype. This chain uses TRBV4-1 with TRBJ2-5; 9 positions match TRBD2. Germline CDR1 is MGHRA and CDR2 is YSYEKL. With V trimmed by 4 bases and J by 5 bases, 8 bases remained unmatched. The CDR3 consists of 15 residues. CDR3: CASSRLSGGHETQYF. The CDR3 DNA is TGCGCCAGCAGCCGCCTAAGCGGGGGGCACGAGACCCAGTACTTC.

CDR3 DNA: TGTGCCAGCAGCCATTACAGTGCAGAGCAGTACTTC. It specifies CASSHYSAEQYF. V gene TRBV7-6 combines with J gene TRBJ2-7; the D is unclear. The CDR3 extends over 12 amino acids. From germline, CDR1 is SGHVS and CDR2 FNYEAQ. V was cut by 5 bases and J by 7 bases, with 12 bases left in between.

In its sample, this clonotype was seen a few times. The rearrangement links TRBV7-2 to TRBJ2-5, with D maybe TRBD1 (8 bases). Germline loops: CDR1 SGHTA, CDR2 FQGNSA. The CDR3 loop spans 14 amino acids. V dropped 5 bases and J dropped 4 bases, with 14 bases sitting between them. CDR3 sequence (DNA): TGTGCCAGCAGCACAGGGGGGGGGAGAGAGACCCAGTACTTC. Translated, it gives CASSTGGGRETQYF.

V is TRBV5-5 and J is TRBJ2-7; no clear D. From germline, CDR1 is SGHKS and CDR2 YYEKEE (reference sequence). The CDR3 loop spans 12 amino acids. V lost 0 bases, J lost 3 bases, and 4 bases lay in between. The CDR3 DNA sequence: TGTGCCAGCAGCTTGGACCACTACGAGCAGTACTTC. This encodes CASSLDHYEQYF.

This clonotype was seen once. The chain employs TRBV11-2 and TRBJ2-7; the D gene is possibly TRBD1 (6 bases). This CDR3 comprises 15 residues. The germline gives CDR1 SGHAT, CDR2 FQNNGV. V dropped 5 bases and J dropped 2 bases, with 16 bases sitting between them. CDR3 loop: CASSTPQQGPYEQYV. The DNA of the CDR3 is TGTGCCAGCAGCACCCCTCAACAGGGCCCCTACGAGCAGTACGTC.

The chain uses TRBV6-2 or TRBV6-3 and TRBJ2-4; TRBD2 is a possible D gene (5 bases). The germline V gene encodes CDR1 MNHEY and CDR2 SVGEGT. This CDR3 is built from 13 residues. The germline V and J ends were trimmed by 4 bases and 8 bases, with 12 bases remaining between them. The CDR3 DNA follows: TGTGCCAGCAGTTTGGTTTGGGGAGACATTCAGTACTTC. Its protein product is CASSLVWGDIQYF.

V is TRBV6-6 and J is TRBJ2-5; no firm D call. The CDR3 has 12 residues. V was pared by 2 bases and J by 5 bases, with 6 bases between. CDR1 is MNHNY and CDR2 is SVGAGI in the germline V gene (reference sequence). The CDR3 sequence is CASSYEVETQYF. The CDR3 coding sequence is TGTGCCAGCAGTTACGAGGTGGAGACCCAGTACTTC.

This chain joins TRBV4-3 and TRBJ2-1, with D perhaps matching TRBD1 (6 bases). This CDR3 has 17 amino acids. Germline V gene data show CDR1 as LGHNA and CDR2 as YSLEER. Trimming removed 0 bases from V and 7 bases from J, with 19 bases in between. The CDR3 nucleotides read TGCGCCAGCAGCCAAGATTGGGTCAGGGGAAATGTGAATGAGCAGTTCTTC. It is translated as CASSQDWVRGNVNEQFF.

The V call is TRBV5-6, the J call TRBJ2-3, with TRBD2 as a possible D gene (6 bases). Between the trimmed V and J ends, which lost 0 bases and 6 bases, there was a span of 14 bases. The germline V gene encodes CDR1 SGHDT and CDR2 YYEEEE. The CDR3 runs to 15 residues. The CDR3 DNA is TGTGCCAGCAGCTTGGTCCGGGGGATTCGGGATACGCAGTATTTT. Protein: CASSLVRGIRDTQYF.

The chain joins TRBV12-3 or TRBV12-4 to TRBJ1-2; 8 bases are shared with TRBD1. CDR3 length equals 17 residues. The junction had 7 bases not matched to a gene; V was cut back by 1 base and J by 0 bases. The CDR3 spells CASSLGGTGPSNYGYTF. CDR3 coding DNA: TGTGCCAGCAGTTTAGGAGGGACAGGTCCTTCTAACTATGGCTACACCTTC.

The chain couples TRBV6-6 to TRBJ2-7; 14 bases line up with TRBD2. The CDR3 runs 15 residues. Germline trimming cut 2 bases from V and 5 bases from J; bases unmatched to any gene: 2. Germline loops: CDR1 MNHNY, CDR2 SVGAGI (reference sequence). CDR3 DNA sequence: TGTGCCAGCAGTTACGCGACTAGCGGGGGGGACGAGCAGTACTTC. This gives the protein CASSYATSGGDEQYF.

V and J are TRBV27 and TRBJ1-6; no clear D gene. Trimming pared 2 bases from V and 7 bases from J, leaving 12 bases between. The length of the CDR3 is 15 residues. Per the germline V gene, CDR1 is MNHEY and CDR2 is SMNVEV (reference sequence). In nucleotides, the CDR3 is TGTGCCAGCAGTTTAGGTCCCAAGCCGAATTCACCCCTCCACTTT. Residues: CASSLGPKPNSPLHF.

This clonotype was seen at least ten times. J is TRBJ2-1 and V is TRBV15, with D possibly TRBD1 on 5 matching bases. Germline V gives CDR1 LNHNV, CDR2 YYDKDF (reference sequence). V was cut by 0 bases and J by 9 bases, with 9 bases left in between. The CDR3 is made up of 13 amino acids. Here the CDR3 reads CATSREFQGEQFF. CDR3 coding DNA: TGTGCCACCAGCAGAGAGTTCCAGGGTGAGCAGTTCTTC.

This clonotype showed up just a few times. The V call is TRBV3-1, the J call TRBJ2-1; D uncertain. Germline CDR1 reads LGHDT; CDR2 reads YNNKEL (reference sequence). Between the trimmed V and J ends, which lost 4 bases and 4 bases, there was a span of 14 bases. The length of the CDR3 is 15 residues. Here the CDR3 DNA reads TGTGCCAGCAGCCGTGAACTACTAATTTACAATGAGCAGTTCTTC. Its translation is CASSRELLIYNEQFF.

The chain couples TRBV28 to TRBJ1-5; possible D gene TRBD1, 6 bases. The CDR3 runs to 14 residues. Trimming removed 6 bases from V and 6 bases from J, with 15 bases in between. Germline V gene sequence: CDR1 MDHEN, CDR2 SYDVKM. CDR3 residues: CASRPGGDTQPQHF. Written as DNA, the CDR3 is TGTGCCAGCAGGCCCGGGGGCGATACTCAGCCCCAGCATTTT. Combining the CDR3 with reference TRBV28 and TRBJ1-5 gives the whole variable domain DVKVTQSSRYLVKRTGEKVFLECVQDMDHENMFWYRQDPGLGLRLIYFSYDVKMKEKGDIPEGYSVSREKKERFSLILESASTNQTSMYLCASRPGGDTQPQHFGDGTRLSIL.

The chain has TRBV11-2 and TRBJ1-5; D remains unclear. V dropped 0 bases and J dropped 6 bases, with 12 bases sitting between them. The CDR3 consists of 15 residues. CDR1 is SGHAT and CDR2 is FQNNGV in the germline V gene. The CDR3 loop reads CASSLDPGRSQPQHF. The CDR3 region has the DNA TGTGCCAGCAGCTTAGATCCGGGTAGAAGTCAGCCCCAGCATTTT.